These 26 T cell receptor beta chains were sequenced from one sample in a study of blood T cells in healthy people across ages (dated by TCRdb to 2013 to 2016). Library prep was done by 5' RACE. Instrument used: Illumina HiSeq 2500. A second PCR of about 7 to 12 cycles was run with a J-beta primer mix and a sample-barcoded 5' primer. Clones were called with MiXCR by TCRdb after fastp trimmed the public reads at Q25, and only in-frame beta chains were retained. Identical CDR3 proteins give one entry, which carries the most common genes and DNA. Here the sample has about 400,000 distinct CDR3 sequences; approximately 47% occur a single time. The leading ten clones occupy 51% of the sample. Input material: blood. The receptors were sampled from a man aged 55 to 70 in good health.

The chain uses TRBV20-1 and TRBJ1-2; 9 bases map to TRBD1. V lost 6 bases and J lost 3; bases outside the gene matches: 14. Germline-derived CDR1 and CDR2 are DFQATT and SNEGSKA (reference sequence). There are 16 residues in the CDR3. The CDR3 spells CSARATGGAGDYGYTF. The CDR3 DNA reads as TGCAGTGCCCGCGCCACAGGGGGCGCAGGTGACTATGGCTACACCTTC.

The chain couples TRBV12-3 or TRBV12-4 to TRBJ2-3; D might be TRBD2 (5 bases). The V gene lost 6 bases and the J gene lost 3 bases, with 10 bases spanning the gap. The CDR3 has 13 amino acids. The CDR3 here is CASRVDSTDTQYF. Written as DNA, the CDR3 is TGTGCCAGCAGGGTGGACTCAACAGATACGCAGTATTTT.

In this sample, this clonotype turned up once. The rearrangement joins TRBV29-1 to TRBJ2-3; 15 nucleotides agree with TRBD2. This CDR3 is 16 amino acids long. With V trimmed by 3 bases and J by 4 bases, 5 bases remained unmatched. Germline CDR1 is SQVTM and CDR2 is ANQGSEA. The chain's CDR3 is CSVEEGLAGGADTQYF. The CDR3, as DNA: TGCAGCGTTGAGGAAGGACTAGCGGGGGGGGCAGATACGCAGTATTTT.

In DNA, the CDR3 is TGTGCCAGCAGCCCCTGGGGCCAGGGTGGCTATGGCTACACCTTC. Protein: CASSPWGQGGYGYTF. This chain uses TRBV28 with TRBJ1-2, with D maybe TRBD1 (5 bases). The V gene's germline CDR1 is MDHEN and CDR2 SYDVKM. The CDR3 sequence is 15 residues long. V lost 6 bases and J 4 bases, leaving 18 bases between the germline ends.

This clonotype occurred a few times. This rearrangement joins TRBV20-1 to TRBJ2-5; D possibly corresponds to TRBD1 (5 bases). Between the trimmed V and J ends, which lost 0 bases and 5 bases, there was a span of 10 bases. The CDR3 covers 13 residues. The germline V gene has CDR1 DFQATT and CDR2 SNEGSKA (reference sequence). The CDR3 region is CSARDLRQETQYF. CDR3 DNA sequence: TGCAGTGCTAGAGATTTGCGACAGGAGACCCAGTACTTC.

The count of this clonotype is one. V and J are TRBV2 and TRBJ2-1, with 7 positions matching TRBD1. The germline gives CDR1 SNHLY, CDR2 FYNNEI. The length of the CDR3 is 15 residues. The ends lost 6 bases at V and 2 bases at J; junction bases unmatched: 7. The CDR3 loop is CASRASDRPYNEQFF. The CDR3 DNA reads as TGTGCCAGCAGGGCCTCGGACAGGCCCTACAATGAGCAGTTCTTC. The variable domain in full, completed from reference TRBV2 and TRBJ2-1, reads EPEVTQTPSHQVTQMGQEVILRCVPISNHLYFYWYRQILGQKVEFLVSFYNNEISEKSEIFDDQFSVERPDGSNFTLKIRSTKLEDSAMYFCASRASDRPYNEQFFGPGTRLTVL.

The V gene is TRBV27, the J gene TRBJ1-2; 8 bases map to TRBD1. The length of the CDR3 is 14 residues. The germline CDR1 and CDR2 sequences are MNHEY and SMNVEV (reference sequence). Trimming took 6 bases from V and 5 from J; bases not matched to a gene: 8. The CDR3 DNA reads TGTGCCAGCAGCGATCGATACAGGGGGTATGGCTACACCTTC. Translation gives CASSDRYRGYGYTF.

This clonotype has a handful of counts. The chain uses TRBV27 and TRBJ1-2, with a tentative D call TRBD1 (5 bases). V was cut by 6 bases and J by 8 bases, with 16 bases left in between. This CDR3 contains 13 residues. CDR1 is MNHEY and CDR2 is SMNVEV in the germline V gene (reference sequence). CDR3 protein: CASSLGQAGGYTF. CDR3 nucleotides: TGTGCCAGCAGCTTAGGACAAGCGGGAGGCTACACCTTC.

In its sample, this clonotype was seen a few times. The chain couples TRBV7-2 to TRBJ2-7; 7 bases fit TRBD2. Germline V gene lookup returns CDR1 SGHTA and CDR2 FQGNSA. The CDR3 spans 15 residues. V was clipped by 1 base and J by 1 base; unmatched bases: 4. The CDR3 reads CASSLGTRVSYEQYF. The DNA for the CDR3 is TGTGCCAGCAGCTTAGGGACTAGGGTTTCCTACGAGCAGTACTTC.

The V gene is TRBV7-8, the J gene TRBJ2-5; possible D gene TRBD1, 7 bases. The DNA matches TRBJ2-7 better at its end, which makes the J call doubtful. Germline CDR1 is SGHVS and CDR2 is FQNEAQ. The CDR3 has 15 amino acids. As DNA, the CDR3 is TGTGCCAGCAGCGGCAGACAGGGACTGGTTGGCGAGCAGTACTTC. It specifies CASSGRQGLVGEQYF.

This clonotype was observed a handful of times. This chain connects TRBV12-3 or TRBV12-4 to TRBJ1-4, with D hard to call. The V end lost 6 bases, the J end lost 8 bases, and 16 bases lay between the germline ends. The CDR3 runs 14 residues. The CDR3 sequence is CASSPGQAVEKLFF. The CDR3 bases are TGTGCCAGCAGCCCGGGTCAGGCGGTCGAAAAACTGTTTTTT.

For the CDR3, the DNA is TGCAGTGCTTCCATGACTAGCGGGGCTGGCGAGCAGTACTTC. It codes for CSASMTSGAGEQYF. The chain links TRBV20-1 to TRBJ2-4; the match to TRBD2 covers 11 bases. The J call could be wrong; TRBJ2-7 is a better fit for the DNA end. From germline, CDR1 is DFQATT and CDR2 SNEGSKA (reference sequence). The CDR3 loop spans 14 amino acids.

The chain couples TRBV5-1 to TRBJ2-4; D possibly corresponds to TRBD2 (6 bases). The J call is uncertain, as TRBJ2-7 better fits the DNA end. The CDR3 totals 14 residues. Germline loops: CDR1 SGHRS, CDR2 YFSETQ. As DNA, the CDR3 is TGCGCCAGCAGCTTGGCAATAGCGGTGGGCGAGCAGTACTTC. It is translated as CASSLAIAVGEQYF.

The genes are TRBV20-1 and TRBJ2-7; the D call may be TRBD1 or TRBD2 (5 bases each). Per germline, CDR1 DFQATT and CDR2 SNEGSKA (reference sequence). The CDR3 covers 17 residues. V was clipped by 0 bases and J by 7 bases, with 25 bases between them. The CDR3, as DNA: TGCAGTGCTAGAGACCCCTTTGGGAGAGGGGCTTACAATGAGCAGTACTTC. As protein: CSARDPFGRGAYNEQYF.

The chain links TRBV20-1 to TRBJ2-5; 11 bases line up with TRBD2. CDR3 size: 17 residues. The germline gives CDR1 DFQATT, CDR2 SNEGSKA (reference sequence). Trimming removed 4 bases from V and 7 bases from J; junction bases left unmatched: 17. In nucleotides, the CDR3 is TGCAGTGCTACCGACTGGGAACTAGCGGGAGATGTGGGGACCCAGTACTTC. This encodes CSATDWELAGDVGTQYF.

A few counts support this clonotype. V gene TRBV20-1 combines with J gene TRBJ2-3; TRBD2 agrees at 10 bases. V lost 0 bases to trimming and J lost 8 bases; unmatched junction nucleotides: 8. The CDR3 has 15 amino acids. Germline V lookup: CDR1 DFQATT, CDR2 SNEGSKA (reference sequence). The DNA of the CDR3 is TGCAGTGCTAGAGATCCAGCGGGAGGGTCGGGTACGCAGTATTTT. As protein: CSARDPAGGSGTQYF.

The chain combines TRBV3-1 with TRBJ2-4; D gene ambiguous. The CDR3 is 14 residues long. The ends were cut back, 0 bases at V and 13 bases at J, with 16 bases in the middle. Looked up from germline, CDR1 is LGHDT and CDR2 is YNNKEL (reference sequence). The CDR3 DNA follows: TGTGCCAGCAGCCAAGACTTATCATACAATGAGCAGTACTTC. Translation: CASSQDLSYNEQYF.

This clonotype has ten or more counts. This may arise from a read error, as a much more abundant clone is one base away. The chain links TRBV4-2 to TRBJ1-5; maybe TRBD1 (5 bases). The length of the CDR3 is 15 residues. From germline, CDR1 is LGHNA and CDR2 YNFKEQ. V lost 0 bases, J lost 5 bases, and 11 bases lay in between. The CDR3 region is CASSQDSGRDQPQHF. The CDR3 coding sequence is TGTGCCAGCAGCCAAGATAGCGGCAGGGATCAGCCCCAGCATTTT.

As to this clonotype: The DNA is left out, because the CDR3 cannot be placed on it with certainty; the CDR3 is given as TCRdb lists it. This chain joins TRBV12-3 or TRBV12-4 and TRBJ2-5; the table names TRBD1, a call not compared with the DNA. The CDR3 numbers 14 amino acids, ends counted. CDR3 residues: CASSFGAGSATQYF.

The genes are TRBV5-1 and TRBJ2-1; the match to TRBD2 covers 7 bases. Losses at the gene ends were 2 bases for V and 6 bases for J; bases not matched to a gene: 8. This CDR3 region has 15 residues. In germline, CDR1 is SGHRS, CDR2 YFSETQ. CDR3 protein: CASSLMAGAGNEQFF. CDR3 DNA sequence: TGCGCCAGCAGCTTAATGGCGGGAGCGGGCAATGAGCAGTTCTTC.

The CDR3 nucleotides read TGTGCCAGCAACCTTAGGTCCGGGACCCAGTACTTC. It specifies CASNLRSGTQYF. The chain recombines TRBV28 with TRBJ2-5, with unresolved D. Per germline, CDR1 MDHEN and CDR2 SYDVKM. The V and J ends lost 7 bases and 7 bases respectively, with 13 bases between them. The length of the CDR3 is 12 residues.

This clonotype was seen a few times. Compared with germline, one end of the junction differs, possibly owing to a read error. This chain connects TRBV7-7 to TRBJ2-1; TRBD1 matches at 8 bases. The CDR3 covers 14 residues. Germline CDR1 is SSHAT and CDR2 is FNYEAQ (reference sequence). CDR3 sequence (DNA): TGTGCTAGCAGCACCGGGACAGGCTACAATGAGCAGTTCTTC. As protein: CASSTGTGYNEQFF.

The sample holds a few counts of this clonotype. The chain recombines TRBV6-1 with TRBJ2-3; perhaps TRBD2 as D (5 bases). V was cut by 1 base and J by 0 bases, with 14 bases left in between. The CDR3 covers 17 residues. Germline CDR1 and CDR2: MNHNS and SASEGT. The CDR3: CASSEGRISQSTDTQYF. In DNA, the CDR3 is TGTGCCAGCAGTGAAGGGAGGATTTCGCAGAGCACAGATACGCAGTATTTT.

V gene TRBV2 combines with J gene TRBJ2-5; 10 nucleotides match TRBD2. The junction had 5 bases not matched to a gene; V was cut back by 6 bases and J by 4 bases. In germline, CDR1 is SNHLY, CDR2 FYNNEI. The CDR3 extends over 14 amino acids. The CDR3 bases are TGTGCCAGCAGGTACCGACTAGCGGGAGAGACCCAGTACTTC. This encodes CASRYRLAGETQYF.

Ten or more counts support this clonotype. The chain employs TRBV20-1 and TRBJ2-1, with no clear D. The CDR3 consists of 13 residues. In germline, CDR1 is DFQATT, CDR2 SNEGSKA (reference sequence). V lost 6 bases and J lost 5, with 14 bases in between. The CDR3 DNA is TGCAGTGCAGACTCCCGGGCTCACAATGAGCAGTTCTTC. It encodes CSADSRAHNEQFF.

The CDR3 reads CASSIPGRHQETQYF. Written as DNA, the CDR3 is TGTGCCAGCAGTATTCCGGGACGGCACCAAGAGACCCAGTACTTC. The chain has TRBV6-6 and TRBJ2-5, with D perhaps TRBD1 or TRBD2 (5 bases each). The CDR3 loop spans 15 amino acids. Deletions cut 5 bases from V and 0 bases from J, with 13 bases between. Looked up from germline, CDR1 is MNHNY and CDR2 is SVGAGI (reference sequence).